This T cell receptor beta chain was observed in a study of cytomegalovirus exposure and HLA in healthy donors. Study-wide results and caveats: The classifier reportedly diagnosed cytomegalovirus status with high sensitivity and specificity. According to a later analysis, most TCR beta chains associated with CMV appeared HLA-restricted.

As regards this clone: The antigen is unknown.

This CDR3 is built from 16 residues. Looked up from germline, CDR1 is SGHRS and CDR2 is YFSETQ. The ends were cut back, 1 base at V and 0 bases at J, with 11 bases in the middle. Primers for the PCR totalled 60 Vbeta and 13 Jbeta. Generated by immunoSEQ multiplex PCR, the TCRdb table keeps only in-frame clones and is missing some. Among under 200,000 clones, less than 80% were seen once, and the ten largest hold 0.69%. Material for sequencing was PBMCs. V is TRBV5-1 and J is TRBJ1-3; possibly TRBD1 for D (6 bases). This clonotype was obtained from a woman between 35 and 50 years old in good health and CMV-seronegative. DNA for the CDR3: TGCGCCAGCAGCTTGTCAGGGGTATTCTCTGGAAACACCATATATTTT. Its protein is CASSLSGVFSGNTIYF.